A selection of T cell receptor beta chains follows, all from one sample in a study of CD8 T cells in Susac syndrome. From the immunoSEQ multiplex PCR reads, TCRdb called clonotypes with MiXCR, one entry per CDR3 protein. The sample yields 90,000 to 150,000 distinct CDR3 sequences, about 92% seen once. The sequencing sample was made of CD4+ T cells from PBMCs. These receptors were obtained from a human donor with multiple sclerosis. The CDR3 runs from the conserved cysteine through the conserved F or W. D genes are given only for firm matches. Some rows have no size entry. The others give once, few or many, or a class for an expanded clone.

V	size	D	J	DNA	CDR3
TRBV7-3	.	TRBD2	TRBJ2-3	TGTGCCAGCAGCCCCGTAGCGGGGGGCACAGATACGCAGTATTTT	CASSPVAGGTDTQYF
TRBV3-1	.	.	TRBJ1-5	TGTGCCAGCAGCCAAGATTCGAGGCAAGGTCAGCCCCAGCATTTT	CASSQDSRQGQPQHF
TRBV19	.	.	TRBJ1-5	TGTGCCAGTAGTAGTCTGTACGGGATCAGCAATCAGCCCCAGCATTTT	CASSSLYGISNQPQHF
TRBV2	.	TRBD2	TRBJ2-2	TGTGCCAGCAGTGAAGCTGGACTAGCGGGGGGACAACTTAACACCGGGGAGCTGTTTTTT	CASSEAGLAGGQLNTGELFF
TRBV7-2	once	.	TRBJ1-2	TGTGCCAGCAGCTTAGTTACGGCGGCGGGTAAAGGCTACACCTTC	CASSLVTAAGKGYTF
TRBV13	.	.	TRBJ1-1	TGTGCCAGCAGCTCCGGACGGAACACTGAAGCTTTCTTT	CASSSGRNTEAFF
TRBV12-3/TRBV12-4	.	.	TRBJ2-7	TGTGCCAGCAGTTGGACCGACTCTGGGCAGTACTTC	CASSWTDSGQYF
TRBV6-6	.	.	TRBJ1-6	TGTGCCAGCAGTTACGTGGACGGGAATTCACCCCTCCACTTT	CASSYVDGNSPLHF
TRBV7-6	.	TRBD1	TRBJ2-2	TGTGCCAGCAGCATTCAGGGGGTATCCGGGGAGCTGTTTTTT	CASSIQGVSGELFF
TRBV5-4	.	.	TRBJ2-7	TGTGCCAGCAGCTTGGACGGCTCCTACGAGCAGTACTTC	CASSLDGSYEQYF
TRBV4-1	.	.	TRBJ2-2	TGCGCCAGCAGCCAAGAAGGTGTACATATACACACCGGGGAGCTGTTTTTT	CASSQEGVHIHTGELFF
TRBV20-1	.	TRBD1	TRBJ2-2	TGCAGTGCCAGGGGGCAAACTTACACCGGGGAGCTGTTTTTT	CSARGQTYTGELFF
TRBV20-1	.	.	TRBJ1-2	TGCAGTGCCCTTCCCCGGGGTAACTATGGCTACACCTTC	CSALPRGNYGYTF
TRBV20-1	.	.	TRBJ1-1	TGCAGTGCCAAAAAGGCCGGACAGATGAACACTGAAGCTTTCTTT	CSAKKAGQMNTEAFF
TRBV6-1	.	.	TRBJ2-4	TGTGCCAGCAGTGAAGGGCCACTAGCCAAAAACATTCAGTACTTC	CASSEGPLAKNIQYF
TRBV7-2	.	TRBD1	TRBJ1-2	TGTGCCAGCAGCTTACCGCGAGGGACAGGGGGAAACGGCTACACCTTC	CASSLPRGTGGNGYTF
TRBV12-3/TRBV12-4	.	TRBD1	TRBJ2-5	TGTGCCAGCACCACAAGGGGGCGGAGAGAGACCCAGTACTTC	CASTTRGRRETQYF
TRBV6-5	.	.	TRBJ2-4	TGTGCCAGCAGTTACGCGTATTCCAAAAACATTCAGTACTTC	CASSYAYSKNIQYF
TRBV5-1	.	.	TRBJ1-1	TGCGCCAGCAGCGACCCCGGGAGGCCTGAAGCTTTCTTT	CASSDPGRPEAFF
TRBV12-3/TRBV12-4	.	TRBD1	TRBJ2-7	TGTGCCAGCAGACGACAGGGGTTGGACGAGCAGTACTTC	CASRRQGLDEQYF
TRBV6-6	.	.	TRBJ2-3	TGTGCCAGCCACCCCCAAACAGGGCTCGGCGATACGCAGTATTTT	CASHPQTGLGDTQYF
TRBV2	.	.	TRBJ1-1	TGTGCCAGCAGTGAAGAACCACGGATGGGCACTGAAGCTTTCTTT	CASSEEPRMGTEAFF
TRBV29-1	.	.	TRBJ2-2	TGCAGCGTTGAGGGGGGCCCTGCGAACACCGGGGAGCTGTTTTTT	CSVEGGPANTGELFF
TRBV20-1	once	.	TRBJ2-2	TGCAGTGCTACTTCCGGGACAAGGTCCACCGGGGAGCTGTTTTTT	CSATSGTRSTGELFF
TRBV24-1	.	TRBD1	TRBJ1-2	TGTGCCACCAGTGATACCGGGACAGGGGTTGGCTACACCTTC	CATSDTGTGVGYTF
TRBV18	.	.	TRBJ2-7	TGTGCCAGCTCTCAAAGGTCACCGGGCGCGACCTACGAGCAGTACTTC	CASSQRSPGATYEQYF
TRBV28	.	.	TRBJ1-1	TGTGCCAGCAGTTCGGCCCCGAACCTGAAAGCTTTCTTT	CASSSAPNLKAFF
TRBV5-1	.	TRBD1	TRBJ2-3	TGCGCCAGCAGACAGGGGGCAGATACGCAGTATTTT	CASRQGADTQYF
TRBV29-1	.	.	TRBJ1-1	TGCAGCGTTGAAAGGACTGAAGCTTTCTTT	CSVERTEAFF
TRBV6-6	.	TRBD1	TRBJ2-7	TGTGCCAGCAGTTCAAACCGGGACAGGGCCTACGAGCAGTACTTC	CASSSNRDRAYEQYF
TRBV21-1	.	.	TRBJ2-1	TGTGCCAGCAGCAAGGGGCTAGCGGGGGCCCACAGGGATAATGAGCAGTTCTTC	CASSKGLAGAHRDNEQFF
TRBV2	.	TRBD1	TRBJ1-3	TGTGCCAGCAGGGGACAGAGCTCTGGAAACACCATATATTTT	CASRGQSSGNTIYF
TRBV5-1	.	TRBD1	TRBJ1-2	TGCGCCAGCAGCTTGGGGGACAGCAACTATGGCTACACCTTC	CASSLGDSNYGYTF
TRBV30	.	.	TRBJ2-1	TGTGCCTGGAGTGTACAGGTAGCCCAGTTCTTC	CAWSVQVAQFF
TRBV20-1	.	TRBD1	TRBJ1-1	TGCAGTGCTAGAACTCGGACAGGGGAAAACACTGAAGCTTTCTTT	CSARTRTGENTEAFF
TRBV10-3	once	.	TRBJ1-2	TGTGCCACAGGGAATAATGGCTACACCTTC	CATGNNGYTF
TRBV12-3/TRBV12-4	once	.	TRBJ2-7	TGTGCCAGCAGTCCCACGTGGGGGTCTCCCTACGAGCAGTACTTC	CASSPTWGSPYEQYF
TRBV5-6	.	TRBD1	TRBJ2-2	TGTGCCAGCACCTCGGGGACAGGGAGATCCGGGGAGCTGTTTTTT	CASTSGTGRSGELFF
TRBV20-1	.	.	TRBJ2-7	TGCAGTGCTATTAAAGGCTTTGCTGACGAGCAGTACTTC	CSAIKGFADEQYF
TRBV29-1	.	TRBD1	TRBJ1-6	TGCAGCGTCGGGGACAGGGCAGATTCACCCCTCCACTTT	CSVGDRADSPLHF
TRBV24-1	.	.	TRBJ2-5	TGTGCCACCAGTGATCCAGGGGTAGAGACCCAGTACTTT	CATSDPGVETQYF
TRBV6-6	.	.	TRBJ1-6	TGTGCCAGCAACTTCGGAAGCTCCTATAATTCACCCCTCCACTTT	CASNFGSSYNSPLHF
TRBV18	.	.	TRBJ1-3	TGTGCCAGCTCACCACCGGCAGGGAGCTCTGGAAACACCATATATTTT	CASSPPAGSSGNTIYF
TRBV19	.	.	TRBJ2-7	TGTGCCAGTAGTATTAAAGGTCAGGAGGGCCACGAGCAGTACTTC	CASSIKGQEGHEQYF
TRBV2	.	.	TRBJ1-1	TGTGCCAGCACGGGGCAGGGGAAATCGAACACTGAAGCTTTCTTT	CASTGQGKSNTEAFF
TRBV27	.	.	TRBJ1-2	TGTGCCAGCAGCCGAGGGTTGGGTCCCGTCTATGGCTACACCTTC	CASSRGLGPVYGYTF
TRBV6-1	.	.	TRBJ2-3	TGTGCCAGCGTGCAGGGCTCCGGAGATACGCAGTATTTT	CASVQGSGDTQYF
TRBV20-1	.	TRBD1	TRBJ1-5	TGCAGTGCTATCCACAGGGGTCGCAATCAGCCCCAGCATTTT	CSAIHRGRNQPQHF
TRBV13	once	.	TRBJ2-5	TGTGCCAGCAGCTTGGGGCAGACCCAGTACTTC	CASSLGQTQYF
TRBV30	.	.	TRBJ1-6	TGTGCCTGGACCCTTCAGGGTAACAATTCACCCCTCCACTTT	CAWTLQGNNSPLHF
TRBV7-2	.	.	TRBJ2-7	TGTGCCAGCAGCTTAGCTGGGGGGGCCTTCGAGCAGTACTTC	CASSLAGGAFEQYF
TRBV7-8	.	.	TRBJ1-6	TGTGCCAGCAGCTTAGAACGCTTTTATAATTCACCCCTCCACTTT	CASSLERFYNSPLHF
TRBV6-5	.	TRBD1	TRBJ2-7	TGTGCCAGCAGTTACATGGGACAGTCCTACGAGCAGTACTTC	CASSYMGQSYEQYF
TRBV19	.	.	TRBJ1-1	TGTGCCAGTACCCCCGGGCGGGGGTCTTCGAACACTGAAGCTTTCTTT	CASTPGRGSSNTEAFF
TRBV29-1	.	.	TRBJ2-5	TGCGGGATTGGGAGGACAGGCACATGGGAGACCCAGTACTTC	CGIGRTGTWETQYF